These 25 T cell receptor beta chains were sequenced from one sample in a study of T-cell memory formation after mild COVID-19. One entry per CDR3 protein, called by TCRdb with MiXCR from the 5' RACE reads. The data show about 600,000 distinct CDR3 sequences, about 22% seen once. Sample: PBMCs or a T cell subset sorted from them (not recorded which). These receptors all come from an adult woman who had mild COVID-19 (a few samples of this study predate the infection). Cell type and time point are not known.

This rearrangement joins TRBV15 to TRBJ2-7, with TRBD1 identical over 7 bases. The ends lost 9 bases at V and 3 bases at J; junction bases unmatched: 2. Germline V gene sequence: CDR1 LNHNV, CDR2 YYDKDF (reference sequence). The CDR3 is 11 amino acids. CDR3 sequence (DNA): TGTGCCACGAGGGACAGCTACGAGCAGTACTTC. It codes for CATRDSYEQYF. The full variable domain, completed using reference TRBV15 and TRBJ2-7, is DAMVIQNPRYQVTQFGKPVTLSCSQTLNHNVMYWYQQKSSQAPKLLFHYYDKDFNNEADTPDNFQSRRPNTSFCFLDIRSPGLGDTAMYLCATRDSYEQYFGPGTRLTVT.

This CDR3 reads CASSGTPTYEQYF. The CDR3 bases are TGTGCCAGCAGTGGGACACCCACCTACGAGCAGTACTTC. J is TRBJ2-7 and V is TRBV28, with a tentative D call TRBD1 (6 bases). Germline loops: CDR1 MDHEN, CDR2 SYDVKM. The CDR3 is made up of 13 amino acids. With 5 bases removed from V and 2 bases from J, the gap between germline ends came to 10 bases.

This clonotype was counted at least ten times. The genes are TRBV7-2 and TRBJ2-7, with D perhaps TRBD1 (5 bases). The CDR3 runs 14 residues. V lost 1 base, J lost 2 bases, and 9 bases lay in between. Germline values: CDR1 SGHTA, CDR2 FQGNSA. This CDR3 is CASSLVLTAYEQYF. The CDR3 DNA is TGTGCCAGCAGCTTAGTGCTGACAGCCTACGAGCAGTACTTC.

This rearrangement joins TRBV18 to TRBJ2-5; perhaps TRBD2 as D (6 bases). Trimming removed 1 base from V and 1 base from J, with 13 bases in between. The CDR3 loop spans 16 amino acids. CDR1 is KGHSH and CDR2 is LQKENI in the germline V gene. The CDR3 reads CASSPRLVTGQETQYF. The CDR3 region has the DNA TGTGCCAGCTCACCACGACTAGTAACAGGCCAAGAGACCCAGTACTTC. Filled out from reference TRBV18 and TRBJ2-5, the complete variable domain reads NAGVMQNPRHLVRRRGQEARLRCSPMKGHSHVYWYRQLPEEGLKFMVYLQKENIIDESGMPKERFSAEFPKEGPSILRIQQVVRGDSAAYFCASSPRLVTGQETQYFGPGTRLLVL.

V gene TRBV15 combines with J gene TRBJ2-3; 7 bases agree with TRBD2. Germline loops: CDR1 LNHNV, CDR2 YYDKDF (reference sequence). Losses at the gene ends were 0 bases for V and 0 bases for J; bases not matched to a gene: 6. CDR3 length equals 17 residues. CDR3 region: CATSRDYGGGSTDTQYF. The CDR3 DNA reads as TGTGCCACCAGCAGAGATTACGGCGGGGGTAGCACAGATACGCAGTATTTT.

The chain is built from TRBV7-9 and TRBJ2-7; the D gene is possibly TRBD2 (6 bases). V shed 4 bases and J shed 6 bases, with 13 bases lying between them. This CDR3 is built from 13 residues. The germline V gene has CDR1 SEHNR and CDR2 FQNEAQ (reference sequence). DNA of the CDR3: TGTGCCAGCAGCTCACCCCTCGGGGGCGAGCAGTACTTC. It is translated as CASSSPLGGEQYF.

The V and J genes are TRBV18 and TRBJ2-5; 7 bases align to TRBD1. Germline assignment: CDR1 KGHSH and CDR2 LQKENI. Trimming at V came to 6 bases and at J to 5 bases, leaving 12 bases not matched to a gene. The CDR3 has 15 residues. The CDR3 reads CASSPPGTVRETQYF. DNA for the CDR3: TGTGCCAGCTCTCCGCCCGGGACAGTCCGGGAGACCCAGTACTTC.

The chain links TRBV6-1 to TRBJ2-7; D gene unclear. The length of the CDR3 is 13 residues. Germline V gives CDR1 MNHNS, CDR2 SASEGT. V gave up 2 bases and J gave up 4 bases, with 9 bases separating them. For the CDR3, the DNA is TGTGCCAGCAGTGAATACGGATTATACGAGCAGTACTTC. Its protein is CASSEYGLYEQYF.

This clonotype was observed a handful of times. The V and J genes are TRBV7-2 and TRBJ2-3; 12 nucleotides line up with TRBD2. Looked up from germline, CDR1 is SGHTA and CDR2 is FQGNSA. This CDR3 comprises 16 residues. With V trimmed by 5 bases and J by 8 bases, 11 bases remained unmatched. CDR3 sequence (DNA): TGTGCCAGCAGCCGAATTACTAGCGGGAGGCTAGGTACGCAGTATTTT. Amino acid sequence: CASSRITSGRLGTQYF.

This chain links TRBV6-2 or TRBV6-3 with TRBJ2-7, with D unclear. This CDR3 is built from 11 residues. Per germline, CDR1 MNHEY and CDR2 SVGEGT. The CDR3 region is CGSSQAYEQYF. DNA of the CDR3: TGTGGGTCAAGCCAAGCGTACGAGCAGTACTTC.

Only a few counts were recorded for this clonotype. CDR3 in amino acids: CASSLGGTYNLNEQFF. The DNA of the CDR3 is TGTGCCAGCAGCTTGGGGGGGACTTACAACCTCAATGAGCAGTTCTTC. V and J are TRBV5-4 and TRBJ2-1; a possible D gene is TRBD2 (6 bases). Germline CDR1 SGHNT, CDR2 YYREEE (reference sequence). Deletions cut 0 bases from V and 6 bases from J, with 16 bases between. This CDR3 region has 16 residues.

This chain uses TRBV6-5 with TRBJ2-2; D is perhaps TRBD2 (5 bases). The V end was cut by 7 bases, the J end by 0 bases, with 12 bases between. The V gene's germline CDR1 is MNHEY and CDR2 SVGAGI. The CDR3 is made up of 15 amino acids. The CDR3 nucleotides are TGTGCCAGCACGCCCGGGGTCCCGAACACCGGGGAGCTGTTTTTT. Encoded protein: CASTPGVPNTGELFF.

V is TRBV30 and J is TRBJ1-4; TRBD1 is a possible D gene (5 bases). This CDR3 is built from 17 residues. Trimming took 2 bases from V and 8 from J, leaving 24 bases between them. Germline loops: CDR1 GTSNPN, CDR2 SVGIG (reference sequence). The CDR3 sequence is CAWSPQTGRWGQEKLFF. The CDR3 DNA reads TGTGCCTGGAGTCCTCAGACGGGACGTTGGGGTCAGGAAAAACTGTTTTTT.

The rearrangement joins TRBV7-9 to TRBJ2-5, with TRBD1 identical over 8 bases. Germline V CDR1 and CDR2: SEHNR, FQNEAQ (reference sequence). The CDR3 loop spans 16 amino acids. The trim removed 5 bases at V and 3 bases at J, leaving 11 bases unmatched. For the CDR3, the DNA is TGTGCCAGCAGCCCAGGACAGGGTTTTTCGGAAGAGACCCAGTACTTC. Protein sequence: CASSPGQGFSEETQYF.

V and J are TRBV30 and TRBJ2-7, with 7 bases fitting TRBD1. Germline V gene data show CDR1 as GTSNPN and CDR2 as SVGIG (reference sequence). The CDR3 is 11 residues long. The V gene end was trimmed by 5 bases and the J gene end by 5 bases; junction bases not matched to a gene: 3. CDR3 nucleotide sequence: TGTGCCTGGCGACAGGGCCACGAGCAGTACTTC. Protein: CAWRQGHEQYF.

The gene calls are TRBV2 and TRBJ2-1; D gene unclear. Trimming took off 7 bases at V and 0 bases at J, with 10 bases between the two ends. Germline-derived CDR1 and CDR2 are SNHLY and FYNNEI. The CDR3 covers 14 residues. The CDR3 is CASKAGFSYNEQFF. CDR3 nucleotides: TGTGCCAGCAAGGCAGGCTTCTCCTACAATGAGCAGTTCTTC.

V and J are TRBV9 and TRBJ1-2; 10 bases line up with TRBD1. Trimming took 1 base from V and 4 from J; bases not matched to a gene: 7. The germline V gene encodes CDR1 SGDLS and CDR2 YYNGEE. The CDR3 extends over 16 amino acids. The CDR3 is CASSVSWDRGSYGYTF. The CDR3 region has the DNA TGTGCCAGCAGCGTATCCTGGGACAGGGGATCCTATGGCTACACCTTC.

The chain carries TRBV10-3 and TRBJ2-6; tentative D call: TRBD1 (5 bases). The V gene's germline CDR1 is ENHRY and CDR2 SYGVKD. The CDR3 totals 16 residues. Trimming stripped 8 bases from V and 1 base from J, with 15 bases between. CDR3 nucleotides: TGTGCCATCGGTCCCCCCCCAGGGTCTGGGGCCAACGTCCTGACTTTC. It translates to CAIGPPPGSGANVLTF.

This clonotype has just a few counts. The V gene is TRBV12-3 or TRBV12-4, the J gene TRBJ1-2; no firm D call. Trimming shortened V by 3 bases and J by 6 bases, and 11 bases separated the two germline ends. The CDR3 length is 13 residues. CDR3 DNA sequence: TGTGCCAGCAGTTTCGTAGGCCCGAATGGCTACACCTTC. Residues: CASSFVGPNGYTF.

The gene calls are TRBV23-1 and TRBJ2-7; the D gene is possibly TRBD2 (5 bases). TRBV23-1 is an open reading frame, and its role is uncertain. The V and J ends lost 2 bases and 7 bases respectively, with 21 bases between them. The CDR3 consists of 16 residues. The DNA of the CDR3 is TGCGCCAGCAGTCAAGAAACGGGCTCCGCGGGCGAAGAGCAGTACTTC. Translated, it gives CASSQETGSAGEEQYF.

The CDR3 DNA reads as TGTGCCAGCAGCTGGGGGACTAGCCTAAGGGGTTCCGAGCAGTACTTC. Encoded protein: CASSWGTSLRGSEQYF. The chain carries TRBV5-4 and TRBJ2-7, with 9 bases fitting TRBD2. V was clipped by 3 bases and J by 6 bases; unmatched bases: 13. CDR1 is SGHNT, CDR2 YYREEE, per germline (reference sequence). The CDR3 consists of 16 residues.

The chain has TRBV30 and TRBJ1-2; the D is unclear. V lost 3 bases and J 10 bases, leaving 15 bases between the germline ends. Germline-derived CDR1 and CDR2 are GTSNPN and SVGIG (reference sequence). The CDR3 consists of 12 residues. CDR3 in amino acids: CAWRRRGRSYTF. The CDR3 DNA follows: TGTGCCTGGAGAAGAAGAGGGCGTTCCTACACCTTC.

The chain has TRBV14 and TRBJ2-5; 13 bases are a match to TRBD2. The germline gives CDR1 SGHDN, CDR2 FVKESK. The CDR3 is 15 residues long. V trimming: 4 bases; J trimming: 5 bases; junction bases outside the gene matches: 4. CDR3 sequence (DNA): TGTGCCAGCAGCCGGACTAGCGGGAGCCTGGAGACCCAGTACTTC. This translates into CASSRTSGSLETQYF.

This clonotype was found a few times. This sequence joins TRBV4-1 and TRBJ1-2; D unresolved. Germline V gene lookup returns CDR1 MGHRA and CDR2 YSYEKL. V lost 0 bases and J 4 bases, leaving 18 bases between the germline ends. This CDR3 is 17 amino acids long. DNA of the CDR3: TGCGCCAGCAGCCAAGACCCCCGGGCAGGAGAGATCTATGGCTACACCTTC. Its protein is CASSQDPRAGEIYGYTF.

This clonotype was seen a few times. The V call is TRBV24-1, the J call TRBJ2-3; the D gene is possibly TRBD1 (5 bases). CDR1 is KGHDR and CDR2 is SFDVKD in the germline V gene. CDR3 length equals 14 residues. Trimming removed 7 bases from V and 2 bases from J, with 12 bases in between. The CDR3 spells CATRAQGSTDTQYF. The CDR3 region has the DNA TGTGCCACCAGAGCGCAGGGTTCCACAGATACGCAGTATTTT.